These 17 T cell receptor beta chains were sequenced from one sample in a study of T cells after posttransplantation cyclophosphamide. Data came from immunoSEQ multiplex PCR; TCRdb stores just in-frame clones and leaves some out. The table records 23,000 or so clones without singletons, the ten largest covering about 1.8%. Cyclophosphamide on days +3 and +4 followed busulfan-fludarabine conditioning and a marrow graft. The specimen comprised PBMCs, sampled after allogeneic stem cell transplant with posttransplant cyclophosphamide. The receptor source for this set is a young adult male patient who received an allogeneic stem cell transplant from a related donor, was CMV-positive, and had no GVHD. Some T cells may have come from the graft donor.

This clone was recorded a few times. V gene TRBV18 combines with J gene TRBJ2-5; D is perhaps TRBD1 (5 bases). The J call may not be correct, given that the DNA end is closer to TRBJ2-7. The CDR3 loop spans 15 amino acids. CDR1 is KGHSH, CDR2 LQKENI, per germline. The CDR3 sequence is CASSPHPDSSYEQYF. The DNA of the CDR3 is TGTGCCAGCTCACCACACCCAGACAGTTCCTACGAGCAGTACTTC.

This clone was detected ten times or more. The chain uses TRBV19 and TRBJ2-3, with TRBD1 as a possible D gene (6 bases). The germline gives CDR1 LNHDA, CDR2 SQIVND (reference sequence). This CDR3 is 17 amino acids long. Trimming took off 5 bases at V and 2 bases at J, with 20 bases between the two ends. The CDR3 nucleotides are TGTGCCAGTAGTGAAACAGGGATCGGGTTTATCACAGATACGCAGTATTTT. It specifies CASSETGIGFITDTQYF.

This clone was seen many times. The chain combines TRBV15 with TRBJ2-2; TRBD1 matches at 9 bases. The ends lost 1 base at V and 4 bases at J; junction bases unmatched: 4. The CDR3 is 16 residues long. The germline V gene encodes CDR1 LNHNV and CDR2 YYDKDF (reference sequence). Here the CDR3 reads CATSRGGTGRTGELFF. CDR3 in DNA: TGTGCCACCAGCAGAGGGGGGACAGGGCGCACCGGGGAGCTGTTTTTT.

This clone appeared many times. The chain combines TRBV9 with TRBJ1-5; D gene unclear. Trimming removed 4 bases at V and 3 bases at J, with 8 bases between. The V gene's germline CDR1 is SGDLS and CDR2 YYNGEE. The CDR3 is 13 residues long. This CDR3 reads CASSPGNNQPQHF. CDR3 in DNA: TGTGCCAGCAGCCCGGGAAACAATCAGCCCCAGCATTTT.

The sample holds many counts of this clone. The genes are TRBV15 and TRBJ2-1, with 8 bases aligning to TRBD2. The CDR3 is 14 residues long. V was clipped by 5 bases and J by 6 bases; unmatched bases: 6. Germline CDR1 and CDR2: LNHNV and YYDKDF (reference sequence). CDR3 amino acids: CATSALTSGNEQFF. The CDR3 region has the DNA TGTGCCACCAGCGCACTTACTAGCGGCAATGAGCAGTTCTTC.

This clone has only a few counts. The rearrangement links TRBV28 to TRBJ2-3; 8 bases align to TRBD1. The germline V gene encodes CDR1 MDHEN and CDR2 SYDVKM. CDR3 size: 15 residues. Trimming took 5 bases from V and 4 from J; bases not matched to a gene: 8. The CDR3 reads CASSIRGLGSDTQYF. CDR3 bases: TGTGCCAGCAGTATCAGGGGGCTGGGTTCAGATACGCAGTATTTT.

This clone has a count of ten or more. This sequence joins TRBV15 and TRBJ2-3; the match to TRBD1 covers 8 bases. Per the germline V gene, CDR1 is LNHNV and CDR2 is YYDKDF (reference sequence). CDR3 length equals 14 residues. V lost 5 bases, J lost 10 bases, and 11 bases stayed unmatched. The CDR3 protein is CATSQTRNRGSQYF. The DNA of the CDR3 is TGTGCCACCAGCCAGACGCGGAACAGGGGGTCGCAGTATTTT.

This clone was counted many times. CDR3 amino acids: CASSPENEQFF. The DNA of the CDR3 is TGTGCCAGCAGCCCCGAGAATGAGCAGTTCTTC. V gene TRBV2 combines with J gene TRBJ2-1; no firm D call. The V end was cut by 6 bases, the J end by 7 bases, with 7 bases between. This CDR3 is built from 11 residues. Germline CDR1 SNHLY, CDR2 FYNNEI.

This clone was counted ten times or more. The chain combines TRBV5-1 with TRBJ2-2; TRBD1 matches 7 bases. The CDR3 has 13 amino acids. Germline assignment: CDR1 SGHRS and CDR2 YFSETQ. V gave up 4 bases and J gave up 6 bases; unmatched junction bases: 3. CDR3 sequence reads: CASSMTGPGELFF. The CDR3 bases are TGCGCCAGCAGCATGACAGGGCCCGGGGAGCTGTTTTTT. Combining the CDR3 with reference TRBV5-1 and TRBJ2-2 gives the whole variable domain KAGVTQTPRYLIKTRGQQVTLSCSPISGHRSVSWYQQTPGQGLQFLFEYFSETQRNKGNFPGRFSGRQFSNSRSEMNVSTLELGDSALYLCASSMTGPGELFFGEGSRLTVL.

This clone was detected ten times or more. The V and J genes are TRBV10-2 and TRBJ2-2, with D tentatively TRBD2 (5 bases). Germline assignment: CDR1 WSHSY and CDR2 SAAADI. The length of the CDR3 is 16 residues. V was trimmed by 6 bases and J by 3 bases, leaving 17 bases between them. For the CDR3, the DNA is TGCGCCAGCAGCCAAGCTTGGTCTAGCTACACCGGGGAGCTGTTTTTT. Translating gives CASSQAWSSYTGELFF.

This clone appeared many times. The chain links TRBV7-8 to TRBJ2-7; D unclear. Germline loops: CDR1 SGHVS, CDR2 FQNEAQ. With 0 bases removed from V and 0 bases from J, the gap between germline ends came to 3 bases. The CDR3 spans 13 residues. CDR3 region: CASSLASSYEQYF. CDR3 nucleotide sequence: TGTGCCAGCAGCTTAGCCTCCTCCTACGAGCAGTACTTC. The variable domain in full, completed from reference TRBV7-8 and TRBJ2-7, reads GAGVSQSPRYKVAKRGQDVALRCDPISGHVSLFWYQQALGQGPEFLTYFQNEAQLDKSGLPSDRFFAERPEGSVSTLKIQRTQQEDSAVYLCASSLASSYEQYFGPGTRLTVT.

This clone was counted ten times or more. This chain links TRBV6-5 with TRBJ1-1; 10 nucleotides line up with TRBD1. The CDR3 runs 15 residues. The ends lost 4 bases at V and 3 bases at J; junction bases unmatched: 5. Per germline, CDR1 MNHEY and CDR2 SVGAGI. The CDR3 sequence: CASSSPGTGDTEAFF. The CDR3 DNA reads as TGTGCCAGCAGTTCCCCCGGGACAGGGGACACTGAAGCTTTCTTT.

This clone has at least ten counts. The gene calls are TRBV2 and TRBJ2-3, with D possibly being TRBD2 (6 bases). Germline values: CDR1 SNHLY, CDR2 FYNNEI. V gave up 4 bases and J gave up 3 bases, with 14 bases separating them. The CDR3 contains 15 residues. CDR3 amino acids: CASSGGRIGTDTQYF. As DNA, the CDR3 is TGTGCCAGCAGTGGAGGGAGGATTGGGACAGATACGCAGTATTTT.

This clone was seen ten or more times. V is TRBV30 and J is TRBJ1-5, with no clear D. The length of the CDR3 is 15 residues. V gave up 0 bases and J gave up 0 bases, with 9 bases separating them. Germline lookup yields CDR1 GTSNPN and CDR2 SVGIG (reference sequence). CDR3 DNA: TGTGCCTGGAGTGTACCAGGTCATAGCAATCAGCCCCAGCATTTT. Translated: CAWSVPGHSNQPQHF.

This clone was seen at least ten times. J is TRBJ2-7 and V is TRBV6-5, with D uncertain. V lost 5 bases, J lost 2 bases, and 7 bases lay in between. The CDR3 runs 12 residues. Germline CDR1 reads MNHEY; CDR2 reads SVGAGI. CDR3 loop: CASSATAYEQYF. The CDR3 DNA sequence: TGTGCCAGCAGTGCCACAGCCTACGAGCAGTACTTC.

This clone has a handful of counts. A read error may explain this, as a much larger clone is one base away. The chain recombines TRBV27 with TRBJ1-4, with D uncertain. The germline gives CDR1 MNHEY, CDR2 SMNVEV (reference sequence). The CDR3 has 14 residues. The CDR3 region has the DNA TGTACCAGCAGTTTGGACTCTACTAATGAAAAACTGTTTTTT. Protein product: CTSSLDSTNEKLFF.

This clone was seen ten or more times. The V call is TRBV9, the J call TRBJ2-3; D possibly corresponds to TRBD2 (5 bases). The CDR3 is 13 residues long. CDR1 and CDR2 (germline): SGDLS, YYNGEE. V was clipped by 5 bases and J by 2 bases, with 9 bases between them. The CDR3, as DNA: TGTGCCAGCAGAGGACTTCACACAGATACGCAGTATTTT. Its translation is CASRGLHTDTQYF. Looking up the rest from reference TRBV9 and TRBJ2-3 gives the full variable domain: DSGVTQTPKHLITATGQRVTLRCSPRSGDLSVYWYQQSLDQGLQFLIQYYNGEERAKGNILERFSAQQFPDLHSELNLSSLELGDSALYFCASRGLHTDTQYFGPGTRLTVL.